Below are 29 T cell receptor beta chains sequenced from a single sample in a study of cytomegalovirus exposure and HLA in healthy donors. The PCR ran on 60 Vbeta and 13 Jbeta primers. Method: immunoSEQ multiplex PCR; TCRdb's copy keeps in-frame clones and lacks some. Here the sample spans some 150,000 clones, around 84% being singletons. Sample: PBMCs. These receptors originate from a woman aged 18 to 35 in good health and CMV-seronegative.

CDR3 in DNA: TGTGCCAGTAAAGAAGCTGGGCACCCTACCTACGAGCAGTACTTC. It yields the protein CASKEAGHPTYEQYF. This rearrangement joins TRBV19 to TRBJ2-5; D remains unclear. The J call may be in error: the DNA end matches TRBJ2-7 better. Germline V gene data show CDR1 as LNHDA and CDR2 as SQIVND (reference sequence). The CDR3 has 15 residues.

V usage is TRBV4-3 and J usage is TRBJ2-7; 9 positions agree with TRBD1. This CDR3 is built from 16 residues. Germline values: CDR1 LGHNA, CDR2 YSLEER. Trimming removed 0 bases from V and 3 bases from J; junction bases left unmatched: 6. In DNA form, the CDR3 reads TGCGCCAGCAGCCAAGAATCCGAGACAGGGGGCTACGAGCAGTACTTC. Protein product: CASSQESETGGYEQYF.

CDR3 sequence: CASSMGAGRGAVSTDTQYF. The CDR3 region has the DNA TGCGCCAGCAGCATGGGGGCTGGCCGCGGGGCTGTTAGCACAGATACGCAGTATTTT. V gene TRBV5-1 combines with J gene TRBJ2-3; the D call may be TRBD1 or TRBD2 (6 bases each). CDR3 size: 19 residues. CDR1 and CDR2 (germline): SGHRS, YFSETQ. The V and J ends lost 4 bases and 0 bases respectively, with 24 bases between them. Supplemented by reference TRBV5-1 and TRBJ2-3, the full variable domain reads KAGVTQTPRYLIKTRGQQVTLSCSPISGHRSVSWYQQTPGQGLQFLFEYFSETQRNKGNFPGRFSGRQFSNSRSEMNVSTLELGDSALYLCASSMGAGRGAVSTDTQYFGPGTRLTVL.

CDR3 nucleotide sequence: TGTGCCAGCAGCTTAGGTTTTGTGAGGGCTCTACCCTACCAGCCCCAGCATTTT. Its translation: CASSLGFVRALPYQPQHF. V and J are TRBV7-2 and TRBJ1-5; D is unresolved. CDR1 is SGHTA, CDR2 FQGNSA, per germline. There are 18 residues in the CDR3. Trimming took off 1 base at V and 7 bases at J, with 23 bases between the two ends.

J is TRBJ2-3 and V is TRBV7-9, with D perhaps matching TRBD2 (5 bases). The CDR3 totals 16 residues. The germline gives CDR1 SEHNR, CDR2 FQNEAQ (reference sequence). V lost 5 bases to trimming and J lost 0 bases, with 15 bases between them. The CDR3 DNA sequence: TGTGCCAGCAGCCCGCTGGGAGATTCTAGCACAGATACGCAGTATTTT. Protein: CASSPLGDSSTDTQYF.

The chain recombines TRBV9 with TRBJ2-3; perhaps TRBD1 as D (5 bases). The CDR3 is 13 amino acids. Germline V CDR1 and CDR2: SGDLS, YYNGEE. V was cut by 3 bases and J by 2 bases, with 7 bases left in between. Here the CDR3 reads CASSATVTDTQYF. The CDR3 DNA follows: TGTGCCAGCAGCGCGACAGTCACAGATACGCAGTATTTT.

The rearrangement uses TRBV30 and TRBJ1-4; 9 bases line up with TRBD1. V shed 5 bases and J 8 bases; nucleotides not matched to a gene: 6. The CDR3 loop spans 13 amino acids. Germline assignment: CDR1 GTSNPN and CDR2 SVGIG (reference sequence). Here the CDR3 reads CAWVTGGGEKLFF. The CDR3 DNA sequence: TGTGCCTGGGTGACAGGGGGGGGAGAAAAACTGTTTTTT.

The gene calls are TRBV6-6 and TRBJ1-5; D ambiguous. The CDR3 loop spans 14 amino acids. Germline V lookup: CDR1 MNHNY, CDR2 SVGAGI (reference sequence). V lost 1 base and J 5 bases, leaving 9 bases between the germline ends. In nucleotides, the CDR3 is TGTGCCAGCAGTTACTATTCCCAGGATCAGCCCCAGCATTTT. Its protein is CASSYYSQDQPQHF.

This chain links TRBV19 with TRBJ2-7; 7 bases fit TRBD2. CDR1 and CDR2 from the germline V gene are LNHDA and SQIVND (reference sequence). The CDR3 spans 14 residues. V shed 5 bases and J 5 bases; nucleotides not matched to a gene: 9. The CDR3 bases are TGTGCCAGTAGTGCCGCGGGGGTTGATCACGAGCAGTACTTC. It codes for CASSAAGVDHEQYF.

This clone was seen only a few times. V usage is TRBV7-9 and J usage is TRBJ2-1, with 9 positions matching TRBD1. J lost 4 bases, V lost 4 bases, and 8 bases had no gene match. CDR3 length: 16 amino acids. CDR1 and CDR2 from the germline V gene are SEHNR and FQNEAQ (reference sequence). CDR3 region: CASSSRGDRVYNEQFF. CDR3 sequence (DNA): TGTGCCAGCAGCTCCAGGGGGGACAGGGTTTACAATGAGCAGTTCTTC.

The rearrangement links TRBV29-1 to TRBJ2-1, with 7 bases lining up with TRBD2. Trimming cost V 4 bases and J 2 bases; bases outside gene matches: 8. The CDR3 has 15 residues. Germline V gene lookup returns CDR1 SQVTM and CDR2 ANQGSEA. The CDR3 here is CSVAPTGTTYNEQFF. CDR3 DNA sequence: TGCAGCGTTGCACCAACCGGGACTACCTACAATGAGCAGTTCTTC.

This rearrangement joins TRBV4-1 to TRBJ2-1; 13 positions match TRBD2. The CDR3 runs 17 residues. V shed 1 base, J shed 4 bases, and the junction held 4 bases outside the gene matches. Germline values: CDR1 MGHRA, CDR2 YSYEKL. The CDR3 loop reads CASSQGGTSGAYNEQFF. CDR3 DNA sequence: TGCGCCAGCAGCCAAGGTGGGACTAGCGGGGCGTACAATGAGCAGTTCTTC.

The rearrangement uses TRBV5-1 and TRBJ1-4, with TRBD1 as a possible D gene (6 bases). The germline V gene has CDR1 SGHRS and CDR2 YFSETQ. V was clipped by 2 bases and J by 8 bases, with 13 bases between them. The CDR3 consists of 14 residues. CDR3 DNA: TGCGCCAGCAGCTTTCGGGGGGCCGGAGAAAAACTGTTTTTT. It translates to CASSFRGAGEKLFF.

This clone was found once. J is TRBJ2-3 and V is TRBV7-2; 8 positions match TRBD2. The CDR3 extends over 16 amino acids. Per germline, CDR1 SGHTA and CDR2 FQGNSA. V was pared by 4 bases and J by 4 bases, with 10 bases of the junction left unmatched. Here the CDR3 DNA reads TGTGCCAGCAGCTCCCGGCCGGGAGGGGGGCCAGATACGCAGTATTTT. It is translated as CASSSRPGGGPDTQYF.

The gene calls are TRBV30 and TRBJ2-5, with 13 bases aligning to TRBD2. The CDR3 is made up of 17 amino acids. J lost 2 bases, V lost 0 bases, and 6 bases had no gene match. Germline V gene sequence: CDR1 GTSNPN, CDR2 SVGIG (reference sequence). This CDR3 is CAWSVGRTSGSQETQYF. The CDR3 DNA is TGTGCCTGGAGTGTAGGGAGGACTAGCGGGAGTCAAGAGACCCAGTACTTC.

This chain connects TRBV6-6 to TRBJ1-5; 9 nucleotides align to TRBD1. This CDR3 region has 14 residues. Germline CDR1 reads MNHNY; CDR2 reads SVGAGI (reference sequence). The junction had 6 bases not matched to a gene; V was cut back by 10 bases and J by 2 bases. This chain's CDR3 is CATTGGMGNQPQHF. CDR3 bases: TGTGCCACCACAGGGGGCATGGGCAATCAGCCCCAGCATTTT.

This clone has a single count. The CDR3: CASRKDKYEQYF. The CDR3 region has the DNA TGTGCCAGCAGAAAAGACAAGTACGAGCAGTACTTC. J is TRBJ2-7 and V is TRBV7-2, with unresolved D. This CDR3 is 12 amino acids long. V gave up 6 bases and J gave up 4 bases, with 10 bases separating them. Germline V gene sequence: CDR1 SGHTA, CDR2 FQGNSA.

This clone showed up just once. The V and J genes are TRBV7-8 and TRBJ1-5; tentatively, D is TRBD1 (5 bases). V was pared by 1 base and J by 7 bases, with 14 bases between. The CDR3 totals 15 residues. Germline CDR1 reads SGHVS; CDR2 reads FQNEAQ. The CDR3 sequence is CASSLGGRVYQPQHF. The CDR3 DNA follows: TGTGCCAGCAGCTTAGGGGGCAGGGTCTACCAGCCCCAGCATTTT.

The CDR3 sequence is CASSLEGVNSPLHF. CDR3 coding DNA: TGTGCCAGCAGTTTGGAGGGCGTAAATTCACCCCTCCACTTT. This chain links TRBV28 with TRBJ1-6; D unclear. V was trimmed by 3 bases and J by 7 bases, leaving 10 bases between them. The CDR3 has 14 residues. Germline V CDR1 and CDR2: MDHEN, SYDVKM. The full variable domain, completed using reference TRBV28 and TRBJ1-6, is DVKVTQSSRYLVKRTGEKVFLECVQDMDHENMFWYRQDPGLGLRLIYFSYDVKMKEKGDIPEGYSVSREKKERFSLILESASTNQTSMYLCASSLEGVNSPLHFGNGTRLTVT.

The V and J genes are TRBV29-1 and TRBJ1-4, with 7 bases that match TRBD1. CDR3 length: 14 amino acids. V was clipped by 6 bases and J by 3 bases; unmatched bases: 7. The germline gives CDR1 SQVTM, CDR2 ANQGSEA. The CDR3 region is CSVTGQGANEKLFF. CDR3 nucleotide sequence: TGCAGCGTCACAGGGCAGGGGGCTAATGAAAAACTGTTTTTT.

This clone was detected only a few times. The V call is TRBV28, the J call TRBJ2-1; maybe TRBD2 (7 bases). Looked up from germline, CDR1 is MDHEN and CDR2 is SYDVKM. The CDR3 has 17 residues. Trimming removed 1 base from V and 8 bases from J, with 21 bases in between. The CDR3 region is CASSLSPPGGQNDEQFF. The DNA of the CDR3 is TGTGCCAGCAGTTTATCCCCTCCGGGGGGCCAAAATGATGAGCAGTTCTTC.

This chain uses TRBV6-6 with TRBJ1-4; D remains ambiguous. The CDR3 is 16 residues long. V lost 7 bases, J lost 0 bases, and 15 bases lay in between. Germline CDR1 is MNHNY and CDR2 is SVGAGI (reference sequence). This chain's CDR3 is CASTDHGRTTNEKLFF. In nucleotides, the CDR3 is TGTGCCAGCACAGACCATGGGCGAACAACTAATGAAAAACTGTTTTTT.

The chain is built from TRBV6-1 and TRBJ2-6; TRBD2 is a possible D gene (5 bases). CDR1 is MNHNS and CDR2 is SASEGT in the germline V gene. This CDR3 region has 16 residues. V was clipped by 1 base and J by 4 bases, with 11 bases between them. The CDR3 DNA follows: TGTGCCAGCAGTGAAGGGATGTCGGGGGGGGCCAACGTCCTGACTTTC. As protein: CASSEGMSGGANVLTF.

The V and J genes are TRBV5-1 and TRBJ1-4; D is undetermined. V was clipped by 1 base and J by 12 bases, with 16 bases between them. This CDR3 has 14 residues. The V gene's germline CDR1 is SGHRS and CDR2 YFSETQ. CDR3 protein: CASSLSPVAGELFF. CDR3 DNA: TGCGCCAGCAGCTTGTCGCCGGTGGCTGGAGAACTGTTTTTT.

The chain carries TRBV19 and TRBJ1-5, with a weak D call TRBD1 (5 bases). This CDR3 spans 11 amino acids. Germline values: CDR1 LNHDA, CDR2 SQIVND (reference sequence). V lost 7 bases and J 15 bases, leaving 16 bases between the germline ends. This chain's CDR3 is CASKVRQGGHF. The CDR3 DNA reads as TGTGCCAGTAAAGTTCGGCAGGGTGGGCATTTT.

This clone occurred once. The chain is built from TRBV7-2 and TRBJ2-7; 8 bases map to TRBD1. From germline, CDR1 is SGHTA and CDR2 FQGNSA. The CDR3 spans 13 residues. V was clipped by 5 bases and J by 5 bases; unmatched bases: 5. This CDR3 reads CASSPGQGHEQYF. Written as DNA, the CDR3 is TGTGCCAGCAGCCCAGGACAGGGCCACGAGCAGTACTTC.

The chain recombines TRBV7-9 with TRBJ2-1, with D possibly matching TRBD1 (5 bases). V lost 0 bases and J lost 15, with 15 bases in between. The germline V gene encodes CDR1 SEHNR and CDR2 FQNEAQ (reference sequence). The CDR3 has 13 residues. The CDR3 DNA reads TGTGCCAGCAGCTTAGCGTCTCCCGGTCAGGGGTTCTTC. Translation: CASSLASPGQGFF.

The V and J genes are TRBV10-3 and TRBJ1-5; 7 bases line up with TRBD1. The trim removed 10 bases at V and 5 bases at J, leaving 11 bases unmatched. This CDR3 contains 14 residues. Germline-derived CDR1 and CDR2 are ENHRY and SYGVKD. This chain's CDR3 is CASSGTVKDQPQHF. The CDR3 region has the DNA TGTGCCAGCTCTGGGACAGTAAAAGATCAGCCCCAGCATTTT.

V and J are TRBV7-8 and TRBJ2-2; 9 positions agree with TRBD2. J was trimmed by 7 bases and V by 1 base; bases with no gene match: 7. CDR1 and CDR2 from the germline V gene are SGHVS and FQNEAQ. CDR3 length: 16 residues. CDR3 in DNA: TGTGCCAGCAGCTTAGTTGCGGGAGGGAGAGGCGGGGAGCTGTTTTTT. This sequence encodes CASSLVAGGRGGELFF.